The 25 T cell receptor beta chains below come from one sample, sequenced in a study of cytomegalovirus exposure and HLA in healthy donors. The PCR ran on 60 Vbeta and 13 Jbeta primers. Assay used: immunoSEQ multiplex PCR; TCRdb lists only in-frame clones, some missing. The sample contains under 200,000 clones, about 80% of which appear only once. The sample was PBMCs. The receptors shown here come from a woman in her forties in good health and CMV-seronegative.

The V and J genes are TRBV21-1 and TRBJ2-7; TRBD2, the table's D call, was not compared with the DNA. TRBV21-1 is shown as a pseudogene. This CDR3 spans 16 amino acids. DNA of the CDR3: TGTGCCAGCAGCAAAGAGCCGCAAGCCCCTACCTACGAGCAGTACTTC. This codes for CASSKEPQAPTYEQYF.

The genes are TRBV11-2 and TRBJ1-4, with 9 bases that match TRBD1. This CDR3 comprises 14 residues. Germline CDR1 SGHAT, CDR2 FQNNGV. V dropped 3 bases and J dropped 7; count of bases not matched to a gene: 3. The CDR3 is CASSFGTGSEKLFF. In DNA form, the CDR3 reads TGTGCCAGCAGCTTTGGGACAGGGAGTGAAAAACTGTTTTTT.

As to this clone: An end of the junction differs from the germline gene, which may be a read error. The chain carries TRBV7-9 and TRBJ2-5; tentatively, D is TRBD2 (5 bases). Germline values: CDR1 SEHNR, CDR2 FQNEAQ (reference sequence). CDR3 length equals 16 residues. The CDR3 nucleotides are TGTTCCAGCAGGACGGACCTCCGGGGTAGCGTGAAGACCCAGTACTTC. It is translated as CSSRTDLRGSVKTQYF.

The rearrangement links TRBV10-2 to TRBJ1-3, with D possibly TRBD1 on 6 matching bases. V shed 3 bases and J shed 0 bases, with 18 bases lying between them. In germline, CDR1 is WSHSY, CDR2 SAAADI. The CDR3 has 18 residues. Written as DNA, the CDR3 is TGCGCCAGCAGTGACCTCTCCCGGACAGTGAGCTCTGGAAACACCATATATTTT. Translating gives CASSDLSRTVSSGNTIYF.

This clone appeared a few times. The V gene is TRBV15, the J gene TRBJ2-5; TRBD2 agrees at 14 bases. V was pared by 9 bases and J by 2 bases, with 14 bases of the junction left unmatched. Germline CDR1 and CDR2: LNHNV and YYDKDF (reference sequence). The CDR3 has 18 amino acids. Here the CDR3 DNA reads TGTGCCACGATACGACTAGCGGGAGGGTGGGGGTATCAAGAGACCCAGTACTTC. Protein product: CATIRLAGGWGYQETQYF.

This chain uses TRBV27 with TRBJ1-6, with a possible D match to TRBD1 (5 bases). The V gene's germline CDR1 is MNHEY and CDR2 SMNVEV (reference sequence). The germline V and J ends were trimmed by 0 bases and 8 bases, with 20 bases remaining between them. The CDR3 totals 18 residues. As DNA, the CDR3 is TGTGCCAGCAGTTTATCCTCGGGGGTTGGCCAGAGGTATTCACCCCTCCACTTT. This sequence encodes CASSLSSGVGQRYSPLHF.

This clone has only a few counts. The chain uses TRBV6-6 and TRBJ2-7; 9 bases are a match to TRBD2. V shed 2 bases, J shed 1 base, and the junction held 3 bases outside the gene matches. Germline V CDR1 and CDR2: MNHNY, SVGAGI (reference sequence). This CDR3 spans 15 amino acids. CDR3 in amino acids: CASSYGAGGSYEQYF. CDR3 DNA: TGTGCCAGCAGTTACGGCGCGGGAGGGTCCTACGAGCAGTACTTC.

Of note for this clone: One junction end does not reproduce the germline sequence, and a read error may be involved. The chain uses TRBV7-9 and TRBJ2-2; D is undetermined. The CDR3 runs 15 residues. Germline CDR1 is SEHNR and CDR2 is FQNEAQ (reference sequence). Written as DNA, the CDR3 is TGTTCCAGCAGCTTACAAACGCTAGGTACCGGGGAGCTGTTTTTT. This gives the protein CSSSLQTLGTGELFF.

V usage is TRBV7-9 and J usage is TRBJ2-3; D is possibly TRBD1 (5 bases). Germline V CDR1 and CDR2: SEHNR, FQNEAQ (reference sequence). V lost 5 bases and J 2 bases, leaving 14 bases between the germline ends. The CDR3 extends over 15 amino acids. CDR3 sequence: CASSRTQRNTDTQYF. In DNA form, the CDR3 reads TGTGCCAGCAGCCGGACACAACGTAACACAGATACGCAGTATTTT.

The chain combines TRBV27 with TRBJ2-2; 7 bases are shared with TRBD2. The germline V gene has CDR1 MNHEY and CDR2 SMNVEV (reference sequence). The CDR3 contains 17 residues. With V trimmed by 2 bases and J by 1 base, 7 bases remained unmatched. This CDR3 is CASSLLRASGNTGELFF. In DNA form, the CDR3 reads TGTGCCAGCAGTTTACTCAGGGCTAGCGGGAACACCGGGGAGCTGTTTTTT.

The chain is built from TRBV28 and TRBJ2-1; D gene uncertain. The V gene lost 1 base and the J gene lost 9 bases, with 7 bases spanning the gap. Germline V gene sequence: CDR1 MDHEN, CDR2 SYDVKM. The CDR3 is made up of 12 amino acids. Here the CDR3 DNA reads TGTGCCAGCAGTTTATTTATCCGTGAGCAGTTCTTC. This encodes CASSLFIREQFF.

The chain joins TRBV11-2 to TRBJ2-5; 7 nucleotides agree with TRBD2. The J call may be mistaken, given a closer DNA end match to TRBJ2-7. Germline V gives CDR1 SGHAT, CDR2 FQNNGV. CDR3 length equals 15 residues. CDR3 in amino acids: CASSSPAGLYYEQYF. CDR3 sequence (DNA): TGTGCCAGCAGCTCCCCGGCGGGACTATATTACGAGCAGTACTTC.

The J gene is TRBJ2-4, the V gene TRBV5-1, with no clear D. The V and J ends lost 0 bases and 6 bases respectively, with 7 bases between them. This CDR3 comprises 13 residues. Germline V gene lookup returns CDR1 SGHRS and CDR2 YFSETQ. The CDR3 region is CASSLGALNIQYF. CDR3 in DNA: TGCGCCAGCAGCTTGGGAGCTTTAAACATTCAGTACTTC.

V and J are TRBV29-1 and TRBJ2-7, with TRBD1 identical over 10 bases. The CDR3 has 13 residues. CDR1 SQVTM and CDR2 ANQGSEA come from the germline V gene. V was pared by 6 bases and J by 6 bases, with 8 bases of the junction left unmatched. In DNA, the CDR3 is TGCAGCGTGCCCGGGACAGGGGTCCGCGAGCAGTACTTC. It codes for CSVPGTGVREQYF.

The chain links TRBV27 to TRBJ1-4; D ambiguous. The CDR3 has 14 amino acids. The V gene lost 3 bases and the J gene lost 6 bases, with 11 bases spanning the gap. CDR1 and CDR2 (germline): MNHEY, SMNVEV (reference sequence). The chain's CDR3 is CASSLGAWDEKLFF. Written as DNA, the CDR3 is TGTGCCAGCAGTTTGGGAGCTTGGGATGAAAAACTGTTTTTT.

The chain recombines TRBV9 with TRBJ2-1; weak D call: TRBD2 (5 bases). Trimming removed 3 bases from V and 7 bases from J, with 11 bases in between. Germline CDR1 is SGDLS and CDR2 is YYNGEE. CDR3 size: 13 residues. The CDR3 DNA sequence: TGTGCCAGCAGCGCCCACAGCGGAAATGAGCAGTTCTTC. Translated: CASSAHSGNEQFF.

The chain joins TRBV15 to TRBJ2-3, with D possibly TRBD1 on 6 matching bases. This CDR3 has 16 amino acids. V dropped 0 bases and J dropped 4 bases, with 14 bases sitting between them. Germline loops: CDR1 LNHNV, CDR2 YYDKDF (reference sequence). The CDR3 spells CATSRDVQGGSDTQYF. CDR3 nucleotide sequence: TGTGCCACCAGCAGAGATGTACAGGGTGGATCAGATACGCAGTATTTT.

This clone was recorded at least ten times. The J gene is TRBJ1-3, the V gene TRBV19; 8 bases line up with TRBD1. Germline V gives CDR1 LNHDA, CDR2 SQIVND (reference sequence). J was trimmed by 8 bases and V by 6 bases; bases with no gene match: 9. The CDR3 loop spans 14 amino acids. This CDR3 reads CASRVQGVGDTIYF. The CDR3 DNA follows: TGTGCCAGTAGGGTACAGGGGGTTGGGGACACCATATATTTT.

The chain recombines TRBV11-3 with TRBJ2-7; D perhaps matches TRBD1 (5 bases). This CDR3 is built from 14 residues. Trimming removed 1 base from V and 3 bases from J, with 10 bases in between. Germline CDR1 SGHNT, CDR2 YENEEA. Written as DNA, the CDR3 is TGTGCCAGCAGCTTAGGACAGACCTTCTACGAGCAGTACTTC. This encodes CASSLGQTFYEQYF.

In regard to this clone: At one boundary the junction diverges from the germline segment, which might be a read error. The chain employs TRBV7-7 and TRBJ2-2, with D perhaps TRBD2 (5 bases). Germline-derived CDR1 and CDR2 are SSHAT and FNYEAQ (reference sequence). There are 14 residues in the CDR3. The CDR3 sequence is CASSLDEGNGELFF. The CDR3 coding sequence is TGTGCTAGCAGCTTAGATGAGGGTAACGGGGAGCTGTTTTTT.

This chain connects TRBV30 to TRBJ2-2; D possibly corresponds to TRBD1 (6 bases). The V gene's germline CDR1 is GTSNPN and CDR2 SVGIG (reference sequence). This CDR3 region has 13 residues. Trimming took 3 bases from V and 7 from J, leaving 12 bases between them. This CDR3 reads CAWSRTVSGELFF. The CDR3 DNA reads TGTGCCTGGAGCCGGACAGTGAGCGGGGAGCTGTTTTTT.

This clone has only one observation. The CDR3 protein is CASSSGTGGSPLHF. Here the CDR3 DNA reads TGTGCCAGCAGCTCCGGGACAGGAGGCTCACCCCTCCACTTT. This rearrangement joins TRBV28 to TRBJ1-6; 8 nucleotides match TRBD1. This CDR3 contains 14 residues. CDR1 is MDHEN and CDR2 is SYDVKM in the germline V gene. With 6 bases clipped from V and 10 bases from J, the junction kept 8 bases outside the gene matches.

The table lists this clone with a few counts. The chain joins TRBV4-1 to TRBJ1-2; no clear D. With 1 base removed from V and 4 bases from J, the gap between germline ends came to 13 bases. The CDR3 is made up of 15 amino acids. Per the germline V gene, CDR1 is MGHRA and CDR2 is YSYEKL. In DNA, the CDR3 is TGCGCCAGCAGCCAAGGCCAGGATCAGATCTATGGCTACACCTTC. Its protein product is CASSQGQDQIYGYTF.

This chain links TRBV30 with TRBJ2-7; the match to TRBD2 covers 9 bases. The CDR3 consists of 17 residues. The V segment lost 0 bases and the J segment 3 bases; nucleotides outside the gene matches: 12. Per germline, CDR1 GTSNPN and CDR2 SVGIG (reference sequence). CDR3 protein: CAWSVQVPLLAGYEQYF. CDR3 in DNA: TGTGCCTGGAGTGTACAAGTCCCCCTACTAGCGGGCTACGAGCAGTACTTC.

The V call is TRBV4-1, the J call TRBJ1-1; no clear D. Germline V gives CDR1 MGHRA, CDR2 YSYEKL. V dropped 7 bases and J dropped 4 bases, with 10 bases sitting between them. The CDR3 length is 12 residues. The CDR3 is CASTRPGTEAFF. The CDR3, as DNA: TGCGCCAGCACCCGACCGGGCACTGAAGCTTTCTTT.